This record looks at one T cell receptor beta chain sequence and its context. Its cognate antigen is unknown. The CDR3 is 14 amino acids. Trimming took off 3 bases at V and 6 bases at J, with 12 bases between the two ends. Germline V CDR1 and CDR2: MNHNS, SASEGT. The sample originates from a study of T cell clonotyping in hematopoietic cell transplantation. Sequenced by immunoSEQ multiplex PCR; TCRdb stores in-frame clones only, minus some. The repertoire holds several thousand clones, with roughly 76% as singletons. Study-level points and caveats: After transplant, recipient diversity fell while pathologically expanded clonotypes grew through day 180. Few recipient clonotypes overlapped donors; over 95% were de novo at given depth.

Blood collection times were about day -28 and days 30, 100, 180 posttransplant. This chain joins TRBV6-1 and TRBJ2-4, with D perhaps being TRBD1 or TRBD2 (5 bases each). The material was peripheral blood mononuclear cells, obtained 180 days after allogeneic stem cell transplant. The sequence was obtained from a female patient aged 50 to 60 who had an allogeneic stem cell transplant from an unrelated donor, so the T cells may come from the graft donor. Some clones in this sample may be carry-over from other donors' samples. The chain's CDR3 is CASSEGDGANIQYF. The CDR3 DNA reads TGTGCCAGCAGTGAGGGGGACGGAGCAAACATTCAGTACTTC.